The rows below give T cell receptor beta chains drawn from one sample of a study of cytotoxic CD8 clonotypes in ibrutinib-treated CLL. This table comes from immunoSEQ multiplex PCR, and its TCRdb copy is limited to in-frame clones, with some not included. The profile shows under 200,000 clones, 81% of them singletons. The specimen comprised PBMCs, sampled after 12 months of ibrutinib treatment. All receptors derive from a human donor with chronic lymphocytic leukemia. The CDR3 runs from the conserved cysteine through the conserved F or W. The D gene is left open where the match is weak. Clone sizes are given selectively: once, few, many, or a class where the clone is expanded.

d_call: .
j_call: TRBJ1-2
clone_size: .
v_call: TRBV28
cdr3_nt: TGTGCCAGCAGTTTAAGTAGAGGTGGCTACACCTTC
cdr3_aa: CASSLSRGGYTF

d_call: .
j_call: TRBJ1-1
clone_size: .
v_call: TRBV28
cdr3_nt: TGTGCCAGCAGTTTAATATCCGTAGTCACTGAAGCTTTCTTT
cdr3_aa: CASSLISVVTEAFF

d_call: TRBD1
j_call: TRBJ1-5
clone_size: .
v_call: TRBV28
cdr3_nt: TGTGCCAGCAGTTTCAGGAGGGGGCAATATAGCAATCAGCCCCAGCATTTT
cdr3_aa: CASSFRRGQYSNQPQHF

d_call: .
j_call: TRBJ1-2
clone_size: .
v_call: TRBV4-1
cdr3_nt: TGCGCCAGCAGCCAAGAATCCGACCCCTGGGCTGGCTACACCTTC
cdr3_aa: CASSQESDPWAGYTF

d_call: .
j_call: TRBJ2-4
clone_size: once
v_call: TRBV19
cdr3_nt: TGTGCCAGTAGTGATAAAACAGGGATTGGCAAAAACATTCAGTACTTC
cdr3_aa: CASSDKTGIGKNIQYF

d_call: .
j_call: TRBJ2-1
clone_size: .
v_call: TRBV27
cdr3_nt: TGTGCCAGCAGTTTCACTAGGGCCGTTTACAATGAGCAGTTCTTC
cdr3_aa: CASSFTRAVYNEQFF

d_call: .
j_call: TRBJ2-3
clone_size: .
v_call: TRBV11-2
cdr3_nt: TGTGCCAGCAGCTTATCTATCTCTGTTAGCACAGATACGCAGTATTTT
cdr3_aa: CASSLSISVSTDTQYF

d_call: TRBD1
j_call: TRBJ2-3
clone_size: .
v_call: TRBV9
cdr3_nt: TGTGCCAGCAGCGTAGGACAGGGGGTCACAGATACGCAGTATTTT
cdr3_aa: CASSVGQGVTDTQYF

d_call: .
j_call: TRBJ2-2
clone_size: .
v_call: TRBV14
cdr3_nt: TGTGCCAGCAGCACGTACGTAGGCACCGGGGAGCTGTTTTTT
cdr3_aa: CASSTYVGTGELFF

d_call: TRBD2
j_call: TRBJ2-1
clone_size: .
v_call: TRBV28
cdr3_nt: TGTGCCAGCAGTTTGGGGGGGTTCGTGAATGAGCAGTTCTTC
cdr3_aa: CASSLGGFVNEQFF

d_call: .
j_call: TRBJ2-7
clone_size: .
v_call: TRBV11-1
cdr3_nt: TGTGCCAGCAGCTCGACAGGCTACGAGCAGTACTTC
cdr3_aa: CASSSTGYEQYF

d_call: TRBD1
j_call: TRBJ2-7
clone_size: once
v_call: TRBV14
cdr3_nt: TGTGCCAGCAGCCCCCGGACAGGGAGGTACGAGCAGTACTTC
cdr3_aa: CASSPRTGRYEQYF

d_call: .
j_call: TRBJ2-7
clone_size: .
v_call: TRBV7-2
cdr3_nt: TGTGCCAGCAGCTTAAATTCCCCGGGGGGCGGGAGACCCTACGAGCAGTACTTC
cdr3_aa: CASSLNSPGGGRPYEQYF

d_call: .
j_call: TRBJ1-4
clone_size: .
v_call: TRBV27
cdr3_nt: TGTGCCAGCAGTTTAGAACGTGGGGGAGAAAAACTGTTTTTT
cdr3_aa: CASSLERGGEKLFF

d_call: .
j_call: TRBJ2-7
clone_size: .
v_call: TRBV7-6
cdr3_nt: TGTGCCAGCAGCACTGGAGGAGGAGGGGCCTACGAGCAGTACTTC
cdr3_aa: CASSTGGGGAYEQYF

d_call: .
j_call: TRBJ1-5
clone_size: once
v_call: TRBV28
cdr3_nt: TGTGCCAGCAGCCTCCAAGGCATGCTATATATCATTTTT
cdr3_aa: CASSLQGMLYIIF

d_call: .
j_call: TRBJ2-3
clone_size: .
v_call: TRBV5-4
cdr3_nt: TGTGCCAGCAGCTTTCATCTGACTAGGACCGTCTCAGATACGCAGTATTTT
cdr3_aa: CASSFHLTRTVSDTQYF

d_call: .
j_call: TRBJ1-2
clone_size: .
v_call: TRBV28
cdr3_nt: TGTGCCAGCAATACAGGAGATAACTATGGCTACACCTTC
cdr3_aa: CASNTGDNYGYTF

d_call: TRBD2
j_call: TRBJ2-2
clone_size: .
v_call: TRBV9
cdr3_nt: TGTGCCAGCAGCGTAGGTGGAGCGGGGGTTATCACCGGGGAGCTGTTTTTT
cdr3_aa: CASSVGGAGVITGELFF

d_call: .
j_call: TRBJ2-7
clone_size: once
v_call: TRBV7-8
cdr3_nt: TGTGCCAGCAGCCCCGGGATCTACGAGCAGTACTTC
cdr3_aa: CASSPGIYEQYF

d_call: .
j_call: TRBJ2-3
clone_size: .
v_call: TRBV6-6
cdr3_nt: TGTGCCAGCCGGGATGGACGATATACGCAGTATTTT
cdr3_aa: CASRDGRYTQYF

d_call: TRBD1
j_call: TRBJ1-1
clone_size: .
v_call: TRBV6-4
cdr3_nt: TGTGCCAGCAGTCCCCAGGGGGGGCACACTGAAGCTTTCTTT
cdr3_aa: CASSPQGGHTEAFF

d_call: TRBD1
j_call: TRBJ2-1
clone_size: .
v_call: TRBV7-3
cdr3_nt: TGTGCCAGCAGCTATAACAGGGGCGGTGAGCAGTTCTTC
cdr3_aa: CASSYNRGGEQFF

d_call: .
j_call: TRBJ1-1
clone_size: few
v_call: TRBV6-1
cdr3_nt: TGTGCCAGCAGTGACCGAAGGGCTTTCTTT
cdr3_aa: CASSDRRAFF

d_call: .
j_call: TRBJ2-1
clone_size: .
v_call: TRBV11-3
cdr3_nt: TGTGCCAGCAGCTTCGGGGGGCGCGGGAATGAGCAGTTCTTC
cdr3_aa: CASSFGGRGNEQFF

d_call: .
j_call: TRBJ2-7
clone_size: .
v_call: TRBV9
cdr3_nt: TGTGCCAGCAGCGTAGGGGTAGGGTCGACCTACGAGCAGTACTTC
cdr3_aa: CASSVGVGSTYEQYF

d_call: .
j_call: TRBJ2-3
clone_size: .
v_call: TRBV20-1
cdr3_nt: TGCAGTGCTAGATCAGGTGATACGCAGTATTTT
cdr3_aa: CSARSGDTQYF

d_call: .
j_call: TRBJ2-7
clone_size: few
v_call: TRBV4-3
cdr3_nt: TGCGCCAGCAGCCAAGAGCGGTTTAACTACGAGCAGTACTTC
cdr3_aa: CASSQERFNYEQYF

d_call: TRBD1
j_call: TRBJ2-7
clone_size: .
v_call: TRBV27
cdr3_nt: TGTGCCAGCAGCCAGACAGGGGGCGGGGAGTACTTC
cdr3_aa: CASSQTGGGEYF

d_call: .
j_call: TRBJ1-3
clone_size: .
v_call: TRBV6-1
cdr3_nt: TGTGCCAGCAGACAGGATTCTGGAAACACCATATATTTT
cdr3_aa: CASRQDSGNTIYF

d_call: TRBD1
j_call: TRBJ1-2
clone_size: medium-sized
v_call: TRBV18
cdr3_nt: TGTGCCAGCTCCGGACAGGGATATGGCTACACCTTC
cdr3_aa: CASSGQGYGYTF

d_call: .
j_call: TRBJ1-2
clone_size: .
v_call: TRBV15
cdr3_nt: TGTGCCACCAGCAGAGAGGTCGGAGGAGTAGATGGCTACACCTTC
cdr3_aa: CATSREVGGVDGYTF

d_call: TRBD1
j_call: TRBJ2-7
clone_size: .
v_call: TRBV14
cdr3_nt: TGTGCCAGCAGCCGGACAGGGGGAGGCTCCTACGAGCAGTACTTC
cdr3_aa: CASSRTGGGSYEQYF

d_call: .
j_call: TRBJ2-3
clone_size: .
v_call: TRBV11-2
cdr3_nt: TGTGCCACCGGGGGTCTTGATACGCAGTATTTT
cdr3_aa: CATGGLDTQYF

d_call: TRBD1
j_call: TRBJ1-1
clone_size: once
v_call: TRBV6-6
cdr3_nt: TGTGCCAGCGTCTTCAGAACAGGGGTTACTGAAGCTTTCTTT
cdr3_aa: CASVFRTGVTEAFF

d_call: TRBD1
j_call: TRBJ1-4
clone_size: .
v_call: TRBV9
cdr3_nt: TGTGCCAGCAGCCCCCGGACAGGTACTAATGAAAAACTGTTTTTT
cdr3_aa: CASSPRTGTNEKLFF

d_call: .
j_call: TRBJ2-1
clone_size: .
v_call: TRBV11-2
cdr3_nt: TGTGCCAGCAGCTTATCGGTGCGGAATGAGCAGTTCTTC
cdr3_aa: CASSLSVRNEQFF

d_call: .
j_call: TRBJ1-3
clone_size: .
v_call: TRBV5-4
cdr3_nt: TGTGCCAGCAGCTTGGGAGGTAGGGGGGCCGATGGAAACACCATATATTTT
cdr3_aa: CASSLGGRGADGNTIYF

d_call: TRBD1
j_call: TRBJ2-3
clone_size: .
v_call: TRBV2
cdr3_nt: TGTGCCAGCAGCCAGGACAGGGGGGGAGCAGATACGCAGTATTTT
cdr3_aa: CASSQDRGGADTQYF

d_call: .
j_call: TRBJ1-2
clone_size: .
v_call: TRBV2
cdr3_nt: TGTGCCAGCAGTGAAAAATATTGGCGTTTCTATGGCTACACCTTC
cdr3_aa: CASSEKYWRFYGYTF

d_call: TRBD2
j_call: TRBJ2-3
clone_size: .
v_call: TRBV7-8
cdr3_nt: TGTGCCAGCAGCTTAGTTAACCCGGGGCTAGCGGTCACAGATACGCAGTATTTT
cdr3_aa: CASSLVNPGLAVTDTQYF

d_call: .
j_call: TRBJ1-1
clone_size: .
v_call: TRBV20-1
cdr3_nt: TGCAGTGCTCCGAGGAACACTGAAGCTTTCTTT
cdr3_aa: CSAPRNTEAFF

d_call: .
j_call: TRBJ1-6
clone_size: .
v_call: TRBV5-4
cdr3_nt: TGTGCCAGCAGCTTGGCGGGCGGCCCCCGGGTCGGACCCCTCCACTTT
cdr3_aa: CASSLAGGPRVGPLHF

d_call: TRBD1
j_call: TRBJ1-5
clone_size: .
v_call: TRBV28
cdr3_nt: TGTGCCAGCACTCCGGCAGGGGGGTTACAGCCCCAGCATTTT
cdr3_aa: CASTPAGGLQPQHF

d_call: TRBD1
j_call: TRBJ1-1
clone_size: .
v_call: TRBV5-5
cdr3_nt: TGTGCCAGCAGAGGGGGCGGCCCGGGGAACACTGAAGCTTTCTTT
cdr3_aa: CASRGGGPGNTEAFF